The rows below give T cell receptor beta chains drawn from one sample of a study of blood T cell repertoires in COVID-19. The table came from immunoSEQ multiplex PCR; TCRdb's copy has only in-frame clones and leaves some out. The sample carries 200,000 or so clones, roughly 85% recorded once. Source material: PBMCs or T cells enriched from blood (not recorded which). Receptors originate from a woman in her 50s who had been exposed to COVID-19. Each CDR3 is given with its conserved first and last residue. A D gene is named only where the DNA matches it firmly. A clone size is listed for some rows: how often the clone was seen (once, few, many), or a class if it is expanded.

J: TRBJ2-5
size: -
D: TRBD1
V: TRBV27
CDR3: CASSFEQGAVETQYF
DNA: TGTGCCAGCAGTTTTGAACAGGGGGCAGTGGAGACCCAGTACTTC

J: TRBJ1-1
size: -
D: -
V: TRBV5-4
CDR3: CASSLFFPGNTEAFF
DNA: TGTGCCAGCAGCTTGTTCTTCCCGGGGAACACTGAAGCTTTCTTT

J: TRBJ1-2
size: -
D: -
V: TRBV29-1
CDR3: CSVAPPETYGYTF
DNA: TGCAGCGTTGCGCCTCCAGAAACCTATGGCTACACCTTC

J: TRBJ1-1
size: -
D: TRBD1
V: TRBV3-1/TRBV3-2
CDR3: CASTLRTGGSEAFF
DNA: TGTGCCAGCACCCTAAGGACAGGCGGGTCAGAAGCTTTCTTT

J: TRBJ1-1
size: -
D: -
V: TRBV19
CDR3: CASSILVGARTEAFF
DNA: TGTGCCAGTAGTATTCTCGTTGGGGCTCGCACTGAAGCTTTCTTT

J: TRBJ1-2
size: -
D: -
V: TRBV6-2/TRBV6-3
CDR3: CASSYLDSYGYTF
DNA: TGTGCCAGCAGTTACTTGGACAGCTATGGCTACACCTTC

J: TRBJ2-1
size: few
D: -
V: TRBV11-3
CDR3: CASSLGGWGRNEQFF
DNA: TGTGCCAGCAGCTTAGGTGGCTGGGGGCGGAATGAGCAGTTCTTC

J: TRBJ1-2
size: -
D: -
V: TRBV29-1
CDR3: CSVVGLRGYTF
DNA: TGCAGCGTTGTAGGTTTGAGGGGCTACACCTTC

J: TRBJ1-1
size: -
D: -
V: TRBV25-1
CDR3: CASSGMGYTEAFF
DNA: TGTGCCAGCAGCGGGATGGGTTACACTGAAGCTTTCTTT

J: TRBJ1-5
size: once
D: TRBD1
V: TRBV15
CDR3: CATSTGQGRYQPQHF
DNA: TGTGCCACCAGCACGGGACAGGGGCGGTATCAGCCCCAGCATTTT

J: TRBJ1-2
size: once
D: -
V: TRBV12-3/TRBV12-4
CDR3: CASRWGRANSYTF
DNA: TGTGCCAGCCGATGGGGCAGGGCGAATAGCTACACCTTC

J: TRBJ2-2
size: -
D: -
V: TRBV18
CDR3: CASSPPLEAGLFF
DNA: TGTGCCAGCTCACCACCGCTCGAGGCGGGGCTGTTTTTT

J: TRBJ2-5
size: -
D: -
V: TRBV3-1/TRBV3-2
CDR3: CASSMLTGSETQYF
DNA: TGTGCCAGCAGCATGTTAACAGGGTCGGAGACCCAGTACTTC

J: TRBJ2-5
size: once
D: TRBD1
V: TRBV5-6
CDR3: CASSLTSGGAETQYF
DNA: TGTGCCAGCAGCTTGACTTCAGGGGGCGCCGAGACCCAGTACTTC

J: TRBJ1-1
size: once
D: -
V: TRBV24-1
CDR3: CATSPGGNTEAFF
DNA: TGTGCCACCAGCCCGGGGGGGAACACTGAAGCTTTCTTT

J: TRBJ1-2
size: -
D: -
V: TRBV28
CDR3: CASSPGSANTF
DNA: TGTGCCAGCAGTCCGGGGTCCGCTAACACCTTC

J: TRBJ2-2
size: -
D: -
V: TRBV4-3
CDR3: CASSYGQSTGELFF
DNA: TGCGCCAGCTCTTATGGACAGAGCACCGGGGAGCTGTTTTTT

J: TRBJ1-6
size: -
D: -
V: TRBV7-8
CDR3: CASSLQVRQSGSPLHF
DNA: TGTGCCAGCAGCTTACAGGTCAGGCAAAGCGGTTCACCCCTCCACTTT

J: TRBJ2-5
size: -
D: TRBD1
V: TRBV15
CDR3: CATSWDRGFKTQYF
DNA: TGTGCCACCAGCTGGGACAGGGGTTTTAAGACCCAGTACTTC

J: TRBJ2-1
size: -
D: -
V: TRBV11-3
CDR3: CASSLGGGGNEQFF
DNA: TGTGCCAGCAGCTTAGGAGGGGGTGGCAATGAGCAGTTCTTC

J: TRBJ1-2
size: -
D: -
V: TRBV4-2
CDR3: CASSQGRGGSLNYGYTF
DNA: TGTGCCAGCAGCCAAGGCCGGGGTGGGAGTCTTAACTATGGCTACACCTTC

J: TRBJ1-2
size: -
D: TRBD1
V: TRBV25-1
CDR3: CASSGTGDGWGYTF
DNA: TGTGCCAGCTCCGGGACAGGGGACGGATGGGGCTACACCTTC

J: TRBJ1-1
size: once
D: -
V: TRBV28
CDR3: CASSRWTEAFF
DNA: TGTGCCAGCAGTCGGTGGACTGAAGCTTTCTTT

J: TRBJ1-2
size: few
D: TRBD1
V: TRBV10-3
CDR3: CAISVTGAGEYGYTF
DNA: TGTGCCATCAGTGTTACAGGGGCAGGGGAGTATGGCTACACCTTC

J: TRBJ2-1
size: -
D: -
V: TRBV14
CDR3: CASSQADRALYNEQFF
DNA: TGTGCCAGCAGCCAAGCGGACAGAGCACTCTACAATGAGCAGTTCTTC

J: TRBJ2-7
size: -
D: TRBD2
V: TRBV5-1
CDR3: CASSARGAYSYEQYF
DNA: TGCGCCAGCAGCGCGCGGGGGGCGTACTCCTACGAGCAGTACTTC

J: TRBJ1-2
size: -
D: -
V: TRBV24-1
CDR3: CATSAKANYGYTF
DNA: TGTGCCACCAGTGCTAAAGCTAACTATGGCTACACCTTC

J: TRBJ1-5
size: -
D: TRBD1
V: TRBV19
CDR3: CASSIRGPGQPQHF
DNA: TGTGCCAGTAGTATCAGGGGGCCGGGTCAGCCCCAGCATTTT

J: TRBJ1-6
size: -
D: -
V: TRBV7-8
CDR3: CASSLAVRRDYNSPLHF
DNA: TGTGCCAGCAGCTTAGCGGTGCGGCGGGACTATAATTCACCCCTCCACTTT

J: TRBJ1-4
size: -
D: -
V: TRBV5-4
CDR3: CASSTGGSGNEKLFF
DNA: TGTGCCAGCAGCACGGGGGGAAGCGGAAATGAAAAACTGTTTTTT

J: TRBJ2-1
size: once
D: TRBD2
V: TRBV5-1
CDR3: CASMERGEGNEQFF
DNA: TGCGCCAGCATGGAGCGGGGGGAAGGGAATGAGCAGTTCTTC